The source of this T cell receptor (beta chain) is a study of PD-1 blockade in mismatch repair-deficient tumors. Study in general: Enrolled about 2012-2016, patients had progressing, pretreated mismatch repair-deficient cancers of around twelve types.

Mismatch repair deficiency was confirmed in all patients, by PCR or immunohistochemistry. TCR sequencing covered a few patients who responded to pembrolizumab. Remarks on this clone: The antigen remains undetermined.

The table came from immunoSEQ multiplex PCR; TCRdb's copy has only in-frame clones and leaves some out. This table has some 120,000 clones, roughly 86% appearing once. Trimming shortened V by 5 bases and J by 2 bases, and 12 bases separated the two germline ends. The CDR3 is 14 amino acids. CDR1 is SEHNR, CDR2 FQNEAQ, per germline (reference sequence). Regarding the study as a whole: Tumor-resident clones, often undetectable pretreatment in blood, expanded then contracted after pembrolizumab.

The sample here was peripheral blood, taken roughly 67 weeks after starting pembrolizumab. V and J are TRBV7-9 and TRBJ2-5; D call uncertain. This clonotype was obtained from an adult with mismatch repair-deficient cancer. The CDR3 bases are TGTGCCAGCAGCACCCAACAGCTTCAAGAGACCCAGTACTTC. Its protein product is CASSTQQLQETQYF. Variable domain in full (rest from reference TRBV7-9 and TRBJ2-5): DTGVSQNPRHKITKRGQNVTFRCDPISEHNRLYWYRQTLGQGPEFLTYFQNEAQLEKSRLLSDRFSAERPKGSFSTLEIQRTEQGDSAMYLCASSTQQLQETQYFGPGTRLLVL.